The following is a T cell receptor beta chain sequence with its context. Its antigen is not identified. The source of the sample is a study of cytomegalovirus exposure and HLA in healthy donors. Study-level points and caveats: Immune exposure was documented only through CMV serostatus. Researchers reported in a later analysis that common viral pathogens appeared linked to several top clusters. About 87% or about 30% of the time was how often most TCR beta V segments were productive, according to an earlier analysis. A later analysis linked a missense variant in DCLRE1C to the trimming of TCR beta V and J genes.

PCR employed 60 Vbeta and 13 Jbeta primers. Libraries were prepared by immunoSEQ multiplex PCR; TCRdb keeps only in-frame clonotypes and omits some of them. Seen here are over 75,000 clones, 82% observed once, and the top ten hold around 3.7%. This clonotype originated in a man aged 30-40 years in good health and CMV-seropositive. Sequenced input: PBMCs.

The DNA of the CDR3 is TGTGCCAGCAGTATCCAAGGACATCCCGGGGAGCTGTTTTTT. Translation gives CASSIQGHPGELFF. The V and J genes are TRBV28 and TRBJ2-2; maybe TRBD1 (5 bases). This CDR3 has 14 residues. In germline, CDR1 is MDHEN, CDR2 SYDVKM. Trimming left V 5 bases short and J 6 bases short, with 13 bases between. Full variable domain (missing parts from reference TRBV28 and TRBJ2-2): DVKVTQSSRYLVKRTGEKVFLECVQDMDHENMFWYRQDPGLGLRLIYFSYDVKMKEKGDIPEGYSVSREKKERFSLILESASTNQTSMYLCASSIQGHPGELFFGEGSRLTVL.